This TCR beta chain was sequenced in a study of T cells in women clearing cervical HPV infection. Repertoires were generated with immunoSEQ multiplex PCR, while TCRdb's copy carries only in-frame clones and drops some. The sample has some 25,000 clones, and its top ten clones hold less than 8.5%. This TCR was recovered from a woman between 18 and 70 years old with a cervical HPV16 infection that either progressed to CIN3+ or cleared (not recorded which). The specimen sequenced was blood buffy coat.

The DNA read from the CDR3 is TGTGCCAGCAGCTTAGGGGCGAACACTGAA. It translates to CASSLGANTE. The complete CDR3 protein is CASSLGANTEAFF. The chain has TRBV7-9 and TRBJ1-1; the D is unclear. The read is 3 residues too short to cover the CDR3 end, so that end is filled in from the germline J gene. V gave up 1 base and J gave up 1 base, with 4 bases separating them. The CDR3 contains 13 residues. Germline CDR1 SEHNR, CDR2 FQNEAQ (reference sequence).